Following are 12 T cell receptor beta chains from one sample sequenced in a study of T cell responses to AZD1222 COVID-19 vaccine. Here immunoSEQ multiplex PCR was the method, and the copy in TCRdb shows in-frame clones only, minus some. The sample includes under 150,000 clones, around nine tenths of them seen just once. This sample comprised peripheral blood, obtained on day 0 of AZD1222 vaccination. The origin of the receptors is an adult in good health.

J is TRBJ2-7 and V is TRBV2; unclear D gene. The germline gives CDR1 SNHLY, CDR2 FYNNEI. Trimming stripped 0 bases from V and 4 bases from J, with 10 bases between. CDR3 length equals 14 residues. The CDR3 DNA is TGTGCCAGCAGTGAAGCGCTTCGGGCGTACGAGCAGTACTTC. The encoded protein is CASSEALRAYEQYF.

This clone was detected once. The V gene is TRBV6-1, the J gene TRBJ1-4; D unclear. Germline CDR1 reads MNHNS; CDR2 reads SASEGT. Between the trimmed V and J ends, which lost 2 bases and 0 bases, there was a span of 10 bases. CDR3 length: 16 amino acids. CDR3 amino acids: CASSEPPGATNEKLFF. The CDR3 DNA follows: TGTGCCAGCAGTGAACCTCCAGGCGCAACTAATGAAAAACTGTTTTTT.

The chain joins TRBV6-5 to TRBJ1-1, with a possible D match to TRBD1 (5 bases). CDR3 length: 15 residues. Trimming removed 0 bases at V and 4 bases at J, with 12 bases between. Looked up from germline, CDR1 is MNHEY and CDR2 is SVGAGI. The CDR3: CASSYSGQGRTEAFF. The CDR3, as DNA: TGTGCCAGCAGTTACTCGGGCCAGGGTCGCACTGAAGCTTTCTTT.

The chain couples TRBV6-5 to TRBJ1-4, with no clear D. Trimming stripped 6 bases from V and 2 bases from J, with 13 bases between. CDR1 and CDR2 from the germline V gene are MNHEY and SVGAGI. The CDR3 has 15 residues. The CDR3 loop is CASRGLTATNEKLFF. CDR3 in DNA: TGTGCCAGCAGAGGCCTGACGGCGACTAATGAAAAACTGTTTTTT.

This clone was observed a single time. V and J are TRBV29-1 and TRBJ1-1, with 10 positions matching TRBD1. Looked up from germline, CDR1 is SQVTM and CDR2 is ANQGSEA. J was trimmed by 6 bases and V by 7 bases; bases with no gene match: 8. This CDR3 is built from 13 residues. CDR3 sequence reads: CSADGQGEAEAFF. The CDR3 DNA reads as TGCAGCGCCGATGGACAGGGGGAGGCTGAAGCTTTCTTT.

The chain couples TRBV11-2 to TRBJ2-7; 10 positions agree with TRBD2. CDR1 is SGHAT, CDR2 FQNNGV, per germline. V lost 0 bases, J lost 2 bases, and 10 bases stayed unmatched. CDR3 size: 18 residues. CDR3 in amino acids: CASSLDGLGLAFTYEQYF. The CDR3 DNA follows: TGTGCCAGCAGCTTAGATGGCTTGGGACTAGCGTTCACCTACGAGCAGTACTTC.

V and J are TRBV5-1 and TRBJ2-7; unclear D gene. Trimming removed 0 bases at V and 3 bases at J, with 4 bases between. The CDR3 extends over 12 amino acids. Germline CDR1 is SGHRS and CDR2 is YFSETQ. CDR3 DNA: TGCGCCAGCAGCTTGGGCGTCTACGAGCAGTACTTC. This codes for CASSLGVYEQYF.

The CDR3 DNA reads as TGTGCCAGAAATGAGTGGACGCAGACTTCCGGGGAGCTGTTTTTT. As protein: CARNEWTQTSGELFF. This rearrangement joins TRBV7-5 to TRBJ2-2. TRBV7-5 is described as a pseudogene. The CDR3 length is 15 residues.

The gene calls are TRBV7-9 and TRBJ2-2; 9 nucleotides agree with TRBD2. Germline CDR1 is SEHNR and CDR2 is FQNEAQ (reference sequence). This CDR3 is built from 17 residues. V dropped 1 base and J dropped 4; count of bases not matched to a gene: 7. The CDR3 sequence is CASSLGGSGSGTGELFF. The CDR3 DNA is TGTGCCAGCAGCTTAGGTGGTAGCGGGAGCGGCACCGGGGAGCTGTTTTTT.

This clone occurred once. This rearrangement joins TRBV11-2 to TRBJ2-7, with D possibly being TRBD1 or TRBD2 (5 bases each). The length of the CDR3 is 13 residues. V was pared by 6 bases and J by 1 base, with 10 bases between. The germline V gene encodes CDR1 SGHAT and CDR2 FQNNGV. The CDR3 DNA follows: TGTGCCAGCAGAAGTGGGGGATCCTACGAGCAGTACTTC. The encoded protein is CASRSGGSYEQYF.

CDR3 loop: CASGGGDFQETQYF. For the CDR3, the DNA is TGTGCTAGTGGTGGGGGTGATTTCCAAGAGACCCAGTACTTC. The V and J genes are TRBV12-5 and TRBJ2-5, with D tentatively TRBD1 or TRBD2 (5 bases each). Germline values: CDR1 LGHNT, CDR2 FRNRAP. This CDR3 comprises 14 residues. V gave up 5 bases and J gave up 1 base, with 11 bases separating them. The whole variable domain, filled in from reference TRBV12-5 and TRBJ2-5, reads DARVTQTPRHKVTEMGQEVTMRCQPILGHNTVFWYRQTMMQGLELLAYFRNRAPLDDSGMPKDRFSAEMPDATLATLKIQPSEPRDSAVYFCASGGGDFQETQYFGPGTRLLVL.

The chain has TRBV7-9 and TRBJ1-2; 9 bases fit TRBD1. V lost 6 bases and J lost 3; bases outside the gene matches: 11. This CDR3 spans 16 amino acids. In germline, CDR1 is SEHNR, CDR2 FQNEAQ (reference sequence). This CDR3 is CASSPGTGFVDYGYTF. DNA of the CDR3: TGTGCCAGCAGTCCCGGGACAGGGTTCGTCGACTATGGCTACACCTTC.